The entry that follows covers one TCR beta chain sequence. No antigen is known for it. Since the CDR3 does not end with the conserved phenylalanine or tryptophan, this likely comes from a read error. Library method: multiplex PCR. TCRdb records Illumina HiSeq 2500 as the sequencer. TCRbeta libraries were built by three rounds of nested PCR using primers (Table S4), following protocols modified from ARM-PCR. Before sequencing, PCR products in the 200-500 bp range were cut out of the gel and cleaned up using the QIAquick gel extraction kit. The published analysis was carried out like this. Reads were cleaned using Trimmomatic, were merged into complete CDR3 sequences using FLASH, and were assigned to V(D)J germline segments using MiTCR. Clonal diversity was computed as the inverse Simpson's index with VDJtools. A read counted as productive if the sequence was in-frame and lacked a premature stop codon. TCRdb reworked the public reads: Q25 trimming with fastp, MiXCR clone assembly, productive beta chains retained. Rows matching on CDR3 protein sequence are summarized as one entry with the most common DNA and genes. These V and J calls originate from TCRdb's pipeline instead of the authors' own analysis. The table for this sample lists 100,000 to 150,000 distinct CDR3 sequences; 66% of them were counted only once. The ten largest clones add up to around 13% of the sample.

The CDR3 length equals 16 residues, ends included. Solely the CDR3 DNA is kept, with 48 bases framed from the first base. The germline V and J ends show losses of 4 bases and 3 bases respectively, and no gene match explains 10 bases of the junction. The germline V gene yields MNHEY for CDR1 and SVGAGI for CDR2. RNA was isolated from bulk, unsorted tissue, and RNA quality was assessed with a NanoDrop ND-1000 and an Agilent 2100. All donors had newly diagnosed lung cancer, had not received prior chemotherapy, and were admitted for thoracic surgery in China between August and November 2014. Patients with previous radiotherapy or chemotherapy, or with another concurrent cancer, were excluded from the study. Pieces of surgical tissue measuring roughly 1-2.2 cm3 were kept in RNAlater solution and held at -80 degrees C until needed. The data belong to a study of tumor and adjacent non-tumor tissue in lung cancer (dated by TCRdb to the late 2010s). About the study as a whole: By cancer type, the cohort comprised approximately 12 adenocarcinoma patients, a couple of squamous cell carcinoma patients and 1 small cell lung cancer patient. Sequencing generated a total of 125,075,908 productive TCRbeta reads, averaging around 4.2 million reads per sample. Among the 15 or so patients, ages ranged from roughly 31 to 76 years, 10 were men and 5 were women, and disease was TNM stage I to III. Over 25 paired specimens, one tumor and one normal lung sample per patient, were profiled by TCRbeta CDR3 sequencing. Bulk TCRbeta repertoires were compared between lung tumor tissue and matched distant non-tumor lung tissue obtained from over 13 lung cancer patients.

The paper as a whole reports these results and caveats: A significantly larger cumulative share of the repertoire was made up by the top 100 clones in normal lung than in tumor tissue. Tumor tissue showed significantly greater TCR diversity (inverse Simpson) than normal lung tissue (about 400 vs 150, P = 0.0075, Mann-Whitney U test). Younger patients had significantly higher TCR diversity, and higher tumor TCR diversity was associated with shorter overall and disease-free survival. With only about 16 patients in the cohort, the authors noted that larger samples and more detailed clinical data are needed. Peripheral blood was not sequenced, so blood TCRbeta repertoires were not examined in the lung cancer patients of the study. The methods do not name the sequencing platform or mention unique molecular identifiers.

Sequenced sample: lung tumor tissue. This clonotype originated in a man aged 25-40 years with non-small cell lung cancer. The chain couples TRBV6-5 to TRBJ2-7, with TRBD2 identical over 9 junction bases. At the DNA level, the sequence is TGTGCCAGCAGTTTCTCCTGGACTAGCGTTAGCTACGAGCAGTACTTG. This gives the protein CASSFSWTSVSYEQYL.